A single sample is the source of the 23 T cell receptor beta chains below, sequenced in a study of blood T cell repertoires in COVID-19. The table came from immunoSEQ multiplex PCR; TCRdb's copy has only in-frame clones and leaves some out. The profile shows more than 200,000 clones, more than 70% of them singletons. Material for sequencing was PBMCs or T cells enriched from blood (not recorded which). The receptors were sampled from a woman aged 40-49 years with acute COVID-19.

The chain has TRBV4-1 and TRBJ2-1; TRBD2 is a possible D gene (6 bases). In germline, CDR1 is MGHRA, CDR2 YSYEKL. V was pared by 4 bases and J by 8 bases, with 18 bases between. This CDR3 is built from 15 residues. The CDR3 region is CASSLRDWGRDEQFF. In DNA form, the CDR3 reads TGCGCCAGCAGCCTCCGGGACTGGGGTAGGGATGAGCAGTTCTTC.

This clone showed up just a few times. The J gene is TRBJ1-6, the V gene TRBV3-1 (or the pseudogene TRBV3-2); tentatively, D is TRBD1 (6 bases). The germline V gene has CDR1 LGHDT and CDR2 YNNKEL (reference sequence). CDR3 length: 14 amino acids. The ends were cut back, 3 bases at V and 7 bases at J, with 10 bases in the middle. CDR3 in amino acids: CASSQGAGNSPLHF. DNA of the CDR3: TGTGCCAGCAGCCAGGGGGCCGGGAATTCACCCCTCCACTTT.

V and J are TRBV7-2 and TRBJ2-7; TRBD1 matches 9 bases. This CDR3 contains 17 residues. V lost 1 base, J lost 0 bases, and 7 bases stayed unmatched. Germline CDR1 reads SGHTA; CDR2 reads FQGNSA. CDR3 loop: CASSLVIRDRDSYEQYF. CDR3 bases: TGTGCCAGCAGCTTAGTTATCCGGGACAGGGACTCCTACGAGCAGTACTTC.

The rearrangement uses TRBV5-1 and TRBJ2-1; 8 positions agree with TRBD2. Germline trimming cut 2 bases from V and 7 bases from J; bases unmatched to any gene: 8. Germline loops: CDR1 SGHRS, CDR2 YFSETQ. CDR3 size: 15 residues. The CDR3 sequence is CASSLSGGDSNEQFF. The CDR3 nucleotides are TGCGCCAGCAGCTTAAGCGGGGGCGACTCGAATGAGCAGTTCTTC.

The table lists this clone with a few counts. Other nucleotide sequences in the sample specify the same CDR3. V usage is TRBV7-2 and J usage is TRBJ1-2; 8 nucleotides agree with TRBD1. Germline V gene lookup returns CDR1 SGHTA and CDR2 FQGNSA. CDR3 size: 14 residues. The junction had 0 bases not matched to a gene; V was cut back by 1 base and J by 2 bases. CDR3 sequence (DNA): TGTGCCAGCAGCTTAGGACAGGGGAACTATGGCTACACCTTC. This encodes CASSLGQGNYGYTF.

The V and J genes are TRBV11-3 and TRBJ2-2, with D unclear. The germline gives CDR1 SGHNT, CDR2 YENEEA. V dropped 5 bases and J dropped 6 bases, with 7 bases sitting between them. This CDR3 region has 12 residues. The CDR3 DNA follows: TGTGCCAGCAGCCTCCGGTCCGGGGAGCTGTTTTTT. Its translation is CASSLRSGELFF.

This clone has only a few counts. The chain is built from TRBV2 and TRBJ2-7, with 9 nucleotides matching TRBD1. V trimming: 6 bases; J trimming: 5 bases; junction bases outside the gene matches: 8. Germline CDR1 is SNHLY and CDR2 is FYNNEI. This CDR3 comprises 14 residues. The CDR3 loop is CASSTGTGINEQYF. DNA for the CDR3: TGTGCCAGCAGCACCGGGACAGGGATCAACGAGCAGTACTTC. The full variable domain, rest sourced from reference TRBV2 and TRBJ2-7, is EPEVTQTPSHQVTQMGQEVILRCVPISNHLYFYWYRQILGQKVEFLVSFYNNEISEKSEIFDDQFSVERPDGSNFTLKIRSTKLEDSAMYFCASSTGTGINEQYFGPGTRLTVT.

The chain has TRBV7-6 and TRBJ1-5; D not certain. This CDR3 region has 18 residues. In germline, CDR1 is SGHVS, CDR2 FNYEAQ. The V end was cut by 3 bases, the J end by 1 base, with 19 bases between. The CDR3 loop is CASSLAPAAWPSNQPQHF. CDR3 DNA sequence: TGTGCCAGCAGCTTGGCCCCCGCGGCCTGGCCGAGCAATCAGCCCCAGCATTTT. The entire variable domain, with the rest obtained from reference TRBV7-6 and TRBJ1-5, is as follows: GAGVSQSPRYKVTKRGQDVALRCDPISGHVSLYWYRQALGQGPEFLTYFNYEAQQDKSGLPNDRFSAERPEGSISTLTIQRTEQRDSAMYRCASSLAPAAWPSNQPQHFGDGTRLSIL.

About this clone: Additional DNA sequences in this sample encode the identical CDR3. V and J are TRBV19 and TRBJ2-7; 9 bases map to TRBD2. The CDR3 is 14 amino acids. The germline CDR1 and CDR2 sequences are LNHDA and SQIVND (reference sequence). The trim removed 3 bases at V and 10 bases at J, leaving 10 bases unmatched. CDR3 sequence: CASSIPGLASEQYF. CDR3 DNA sequence: TGTGCCAGTAGTATTCCGGGACTAGCTTCCGAACAGTACTTC. Together with reference TRBV19 and TRBJ2-7, the CDR3 gives the full variable domain: DGGITQSPKYLFRKEGQNVTLSCEQNLNHDAMYWYRQDPGQGLRLIYYSQIVNDFQKGDIAEGYSVSREKKESFPLTVTSAQKNPTAFYLCASSIPGLASEQYFGPGTRLTVT.

V gene TRBV6-5 combines with J gene TRBJ1-6; 7 nucleotides match TRBD1. The V gene end was trimmed by 7 bases and the J gene end by 5 bases; junction bases not matched to a gene: 5. This CDR3 comprises 14 residues. Germline loops: CDR1 MNHEY, CDR2 SVGAGI. For the CDR3, the DNA is TGTGCCAGCAAACCGACAGGGAATAATTCACCCCTCCACTTT. Its protein product is CASKPTGNNSPLHF.

For this clone: Because the CDR3's place on the DNA is in doubt, the DNA is left out and the CDR3 is given as listed by TCRdb. The chain employs TRBV21-1 and TRBJ2-5; no check of the table's D call, TRBD1, against the DNA was made. TRBV21-1 is marked as a pseudogene. The CDR3 spans 18 amino acids, including both terminal residues. CDR3 region: CASSNRYHCQGAQETQYF.

This clone has only one observation. The chain is built from TRBV5-1 and TRBJ1-1, with D tentatively TRBD1 (6 bases). The germline CDR1 and CDR2 sequences are SGHRS and YFSETQ. V lost 0 bases and J 4 bases, leaving 10 bases between the germline ends. This CDR3 contains 14 residues. CDR3 residues: CASSLVQGLTEAFF. The CDR3 DNA reads TGCGCCAGCAGCTTGGTACAGGGTCTCACTGAAGCTTTCTTT.

The genes are TRBV9 and TRBJ2-1, with a weak D call TRBD1 (5 bases). The CDR3 is 15 amino acids. The germline gives CDR1 SGDLS, CDR2 YYNGEE. V shed 0 bases and J shed 2 bases, with 9 bases lying between them. CDR3 in amino acids: CASSVEGYAYNEQFF. CDR3 coding DNA: TGTGCCAGCAGCGTAGAGGGGTACGCCTACAATGAGCAGTTCTTC.

The chain carries TRBV5-4 and TRBJ1-1, with 11 bases fitting TRBD1. The trim removed 2 bases at V and 4 bases at J, leaving 7 bases unmatched. Germline V gene data show CDR1 as SGHNT and CDR2 as YYREEE (reference sequence). CDR3 length: 16 amino acids. This CDR3 reads CASSFRGTGGGTEAFF. The CDR3 DNA sequence: TGTGCCAGCAGCTTCAGAGGGACAGGGGGGGGCACTGAAGCTTTCTTT.

The genes are TRBV19 and TRBJ2-1; D is possibly TRBD2 (5 bases). Trimming took off 5 bases at V and 10 bases at J, with 12 bases between the two ends. CDR1 LNHDA and CDR2 SQIVND come from the germline V gene (reference sequence). This CDR3 region has 12 residues. CDR3 nucleotide sequence: TGTGCCAGTAGTTCCCGAAGACTAGAGCAGTTCTTC. Its translation is CASSSRRLEQFF.

This clone was counted a single time. The chain recombines TRBV30 with TRBJ2-3; a weak D match, TRBD2 (6 bases). From germline, CDR1 is GTSNPN and CDR2 SVGIG (reference sequence). The V end was cut by 4 bases, the J end by 2 bases, with 13 bases between. This CDR3 contains 14 residues. DNA for the CDR3: TGTGCCTGGACCCCGGGACTCACCACAGATACGCAGTATTTT. This encodes CAWTPGLTTDTQYF.

J is TRBJ1-2 and V is TRBV27; no clear D. Germline CDR1 is MNHEY and CDR2 is SMNVEV (reference sequence). CDR3 length: 14 amino acids. V was clipped by 0 bases and J by 4 bases, with 9 bases between them. CDR3 protein: CASSLSRGVYGYTF. The CDR3, as DNA: TGTGCCAGCAGTTTATCCCGGGGAGTCTATGGCTACACCTTC.

In this sample, this clone turned up once. This CDR3 is CASSQVRVVGLAGGRSSYNEQFF. CDR3 coding DNA: TGTGCCAGCAGCCAAGTTAGAGTCGTGGGACTAGCGGGGGGGCGGAGCTCCTACAATGAGCAGTTCTTC. The V call is TRBV3-1 (or the pseudogene TRBV3-2), the J call TRBJ2-1, with 16 bases that match TRBD2. V dropped 1 base and J dropped 0; count of bases not matched to a gene: 15. Germline values: CDR1 LGHDT, CDR2 YNNKEL (reference sequence). The length of the CDR3 is 23 residues.

This sequence joins TRBV19 and TRBJ1-2; 8 nucleotides line up with TRBD1. Losses at the gene ends were 10 bases for V and 8 bases for J; bases not matched to a gene: 12. This CDR3 is built from 13 residues. Germline V gene sequence: CDR1 LNHDA, CDR2 SQIVND (reference sequence). Written as DNA, the CDR3 is TGTGCCACCCACCGACAGGGGACCTCGGGCTACACCTTC. This encodes CATHRQGTSGYTF.

The chain's CDR3 is CASSLGSGVYSGNTIYF. In DNA form, the CDR3 reads TGTGCCAGCAGCTTAGGATCCGGGGTTTACTCTGGAAACACCATATATTTT. The genes are TRBV7-6 and TRBJ1-3; no clear D gene. This CDR3 is 17 amino acids long. Per the germline V gene, CDR1 is SGHVS and CDR2 is FNYEAQ. The V end lost 1 base, the J end lost 0 bases, and 13 bases lay between the germline ends.

A single count supports this clone. CDR3 amino acids: CASSLVGGGTEAFF. CDR3 sequence (DNA): TGTGCCAGCAGCTTAGTGGGGGGTGGCACTGAAGCTTTCTTT. The chain is built from TRBV7-9 and TRBJ1-1; perhaps TRBD1 as D (5 bases). Germline CDR1 and CDR2: SEHNR and FQNEAQ (reference sequence). The CDR3 is 14 residues long. V lost 1 base to trimming and J lost 4 bases, with 10 bases between them.

The chain carries TRBV20-1 and TRBJ2-2, with a tentative D call TRBD2 (6 bases). CDR1 is DFQATT, CDR2 SNEGSKA, per germline (reference sequence). The CDR3 length is 13 residues. V was cut by 3 bases and J by 7 bases, with 12 bases left in between. The CDR3 here is CSASSGRSGELFF. In nucleotides, the CDR3 is TGCAGTGCTAGTTCAGGGAGGAGCGGGGAGCTGTTTTTT.

This sequence joins TRBV10-3 and TRBJ1-2, with no clear D. The length of the CDR3 is 13 residues. Trimming pared 3 bases from V and 4 bases from J, leaving 9 bases between. The germline CDR1 and CDR2 sequences are ENHRY and SYGVKD. The CDR3 loop reads CAISEGDSYGYTF. The CDR3 coding sequence is TGTGCCATCAGTGAAGGAGACTCCTATGGCTACACCTTC.